This T cell receptor beta chain was captured in a study of blood T cell repertoires in COVID-19. Repertoires were generated with immunoSEQ multiplex PCR, while TCRdb's copy carries only in-frame clones and drops some. The sample lists about 170,000 clones, roughly 84% occurring once. What was sequenced was peripheral blood. This TCR came from a man aged 80 or over with COVID-19, enrolled during active disease.

The CDR3 spells CASSLGQGSEQYF. The CDR3 coding sequence is TGCGCCAGCAGCTTGGGACAGGGGAGCGAGCAGTACTTC. J is TRBJ2-7 and V is TRBV5-1, with TRBD1 identical over 8 bases. From germline, CDR1 is SGHRS and CDR2 YFSETQ. V lost 0 bases, J lost 6 bases, and 2 bases stayed unmatched. This CDR3 has 13 amino acids.